This TCR beta chain was identified during a study of T cell repertoires in cytomegalovirus infection. Overall study context: Use of recently identified HLA-C-restricted and well-studied HLA-B-restricted CMV epitopes was part of the study. Public signatures in TCR beta pointed to CMV infection and matching HLA type. Study outcomes and limitations: Clonotype analysis showed dominance of the ex vivo response by HLA-C-restricted CMV-specific TCR beta clonotypes.

TCRdb reanalysed the reads using MiXCR and keeps one entry per CDR3 protein. The data show approximately 470,000 distinct CDR3 sequences, with under 45% seen just once and about 39% held by the top ten. Trimming removed 6 bases from V and 15 bases from J; junction bases left unmatched: 17. This CDR3 has 13 residues. Germline V gene data show CDR1 as DFQATT and CDR2 as SNEGSKA (reference sequence). This clonotype has a count of ten or more. Its antigen is as yet unknown. The genes are TRBV20-1 and TRBJ2-1; TRBD1 agrees at 7 bases. The TCR originated in a human donor in good health (CMV status not recorded). Some clones in this sample may be carry-over from other donors' samples. Source: cultured PBMCs, taken from culture after CMV antigen stimulation. CDR3 nucleotide sequence: TGCAGTGCGAGTAAACCCACAGGGGAAGGGACGTTCTTC. As protein: CSASKPTGEGTFF.